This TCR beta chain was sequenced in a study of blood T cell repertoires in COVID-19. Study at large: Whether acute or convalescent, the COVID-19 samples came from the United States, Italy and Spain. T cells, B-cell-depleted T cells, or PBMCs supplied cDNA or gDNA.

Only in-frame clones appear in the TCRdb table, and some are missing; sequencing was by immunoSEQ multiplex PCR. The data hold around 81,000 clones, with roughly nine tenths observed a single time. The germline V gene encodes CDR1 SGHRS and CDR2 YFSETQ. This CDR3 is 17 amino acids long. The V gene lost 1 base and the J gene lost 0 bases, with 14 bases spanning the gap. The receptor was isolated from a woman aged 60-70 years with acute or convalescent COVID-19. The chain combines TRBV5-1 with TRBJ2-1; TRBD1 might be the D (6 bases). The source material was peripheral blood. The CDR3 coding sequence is TGCGCCAGCAGCTTGCGAACAGGGCGTTTCTCCTACAATGAGCAGTTCTTC. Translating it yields CASSLRTGRFSYNEQFF.